The next 26 T cell receptor beta chains were all read from a single sample in a study of vaccination and CD4 T cells after COVID-19. Treatment: roughly 10-day PBMC culture with coronavirus spike peptide pools or control peptides (ViraFEST assay). Antigen specificity for these receptors is unknown. Cultured CD4+ T-cell DNA underwent Oncomine TCR Beta short-read sequencing. Using its own MiXCR run on the PCR reads, TCRdb lists one record per CDR3 protein. The sample records roughly 12,000 distinct CDR3 sequences, 45% to 60% being singletons. Sequenced sample: CD4+ T cells from blood, cultured in vitro. The receptor source for this set is a human donor who had recovered from COVID-19.

J is TRBJ2-5 and V is TRBV6-5, with D hard to call. The CDR3 covers 13 residues. V lost 4 bases and J 5 bases, leaving 11 bases between the germline ends. Germline values: CDR1 MNHEY, CDR2 SVGAGI. The DNA of the CDR3 is TGTGCCAGCAGTTTAGACCACGGGGAGACCCAGTACTTC. It encodes CASSLDHGETQYF.

As DNA, the CDR3 is TGTGCCAGCAGTTTGACCCCCAGGAGCCATACGCAGTATTTT. Its protein product is CASSLTPRSHTQYF. The chain couples TRBV12-3 or TRBV12-4 to TRBJ2-3, with D uncertain. The length of the CDR3 is 14 residues. The V end lost 3 bases, the J end lost 7 bases, and 14 bases lay between the germline ends.

V usage is TRBV7-2 and J usage is TRBJ1-2; D is ambiguous. CDR3 size: 13 residues. V was clipped by 5 bases and J by 4 bases, with 11 bases between them. Germline V CDR1 and CDR2: SGHTA, FQGNSA. Here the CDR3 reads CASSPSEVYGYTF. The CDR3 nucleotides are TGTGCCAGCAGCCCTTCAGAAGTCTATGGCTACACCTTC.

V gene TRBV19 combines with J gene TRBJ2-5; TRBD1 matches at 7 bases. Germline-derived CDR1 and CDR2 are LNHDA and SQIVND (reference sequence). The CDR3 consists of 14 residues. V shed 3 bases, J shed 7 bases, and the junction held 8 bases outside the gene matches. CDR3 sequence (DNA): TGTGCCAGTAGTATCAACACAGGGGTCGGGACCCAGTACTTC. This gives the protein CASSINTGVGTQYF.

This clonotype has more than one count but fewer than ten. A junction end diverges from the germline sequence, so it may reflect a read error. The J gene is TRBJ2-7, the V gene TRBV20-1, with D possibly called TRBD1 or TRBD2 (6 bases each). Germline CDR1 DFQATT, CDR2 SNEGSKA (reference sequence). The CDR3 extends over 14 amino acids. This CDR3 reads CSARRGAPPHEQYF. As DNA, the CDR3 is TGCAGTGCTAGAAGGGGGGCACCCCCCCACGAGCAGTACTTT.

The rearrangement uses TRBV7-9 and TRBJ1-2; a possible D gene is TRBD1 (5 bases). This CDR3 is built from 13 residues. V was trimmed by 5 bases and J by 8 bases, leaving 15 bases between them. Germline CDR1 and CDR2: SEHNR and FQNEAQ (reference sequence). The DNA of the CDR3 is TGTGCCAGCAGCCCCCGCGGGGCCGGGGGCTACACCTTC. It specifies CASSPRGAGGYTF.

CDR3 DNA sequence: TGCGCCAGCAACCCGGGGGCGGGTGGCGAGCAGTACTTC. This sequence encodes CASNPGAGGEQYF. V is TRBV10-1 and J is TRBJ2-7; D possibly matches TRBD1 or TRBD2 (6 bases each). This CDR3 has 13 amino acids. V lost 7 bases and J 6 bases, leaving 16 bases between the germline ends. Germline V lookup: CDR1 WNHNN, CDR2 SYGVQD (reference sequence).

This clonotype occurred a few times. V is TRBV6-1 and J is TRBJ1-3; no reliable D call. Between the trimmed V and J ends, which lost 8 bases and 0 bases, there was a span of 8 bases. The CDR3 runs to 13 residues. Germline V gene data show CDR1 as MNHNS and CDR2 as SASEGT. This CDR3 is CASSTDSGNTIYF. The CDR3, as DNA: TGTGCCAGCTCCACAGACTCTGGAAACACCATATATTTT.

This clonotype was observed a single time. This chain uses TRBV28 with TRBJ1-6; a possible D gene is TRBD1 (5 bases). Trimming pared 6 bases from V and 7 bases from J, leaving 7 bases between. Germline V gene lookup returns CDR1 MDHEN and CDR2 SYDVKM. The CDR3 loop spans 12 amino acids. The CDR3 DNA sequence: TGTGCCAGCAGGGGGCTAAATTCACCCCTCCACTTT. This translates into CASRGLNSPLHF.

The rearrangement joins TRBV2 to TRBJ2-2; D gene ambiguous. Germline V CDR1 and CDR2: SNHLY, FYNNEI. This CDR3 contains 13 residues. The V end was cut by 6 bases, the J end by 1 base, with 6 bases between. The DNA for the CDR3 is TGTGCCAGCAGGTTAAGGAACACCGGGGAGCTGTTTTTT. This gives the protein CASRLRNTGELFF.

The chain's CDR3 is CASSKVSDTQYF. The CDR3 DNA follows: TGTGCCAGCAGTAAGGTTTCAGATACGCAGTATTTT. The rearrangement links TRBV27 to TRBJ2-3; D is undetermined. Per the germline V gene, CDR1 is MNHEY and CDR2 is SMNVEV (reference sequence). V lost 5 bases, J lost 4 bases, and 7 bases lay in between. The CDR3 runs to 12 residues.

This clonotype is large. The V gene is TRBV10-3, the J gene TRBJ2-5; 13 bases are a match to TRBD2. The length of the CDR3 is 18 residues. Germline loops: CDR1 ENHRY, CDR2 SYGVKD. V was clipped by 6 bases and J by 3 bases; unmatched bases: 13. Here the CDR3 DNA reads TGTGCCATCAGCGTCGGGACTATGGGGACTAGCGGGAAAGAGACCCAGTACTTC. It specifies CAISVGTMGTSGKETQYF.

V and J are TRBV10-3 and TRBJ1-1; 7 bases fit TRBD1. CDR3 length equals 14 residues. The ends lost 4 bases at V and 8 bases at J; junction bases unmatched: 10. Germline V gene lookup returns CDR1 ENHRY and CDR2 SYGVKD. The CDR3 bases are TGTGCCATCAGTGGAAGGGGGCGCGGTGACGAAGCTTTCTTT. Protein sequence: CAISGRGRGDEAFF.

This chain uses TRBV12-3 or TRBV12-4 with TRBJ1-2; 10 bases line up with TRBD1. V was pared by 3 bases and J by 5 bases, with 9 bases of the junction left unmatched. The CDR3 loop spans 16 amino acids. This CDR3 is CASSFLTGGGVYGYTF. CDR3 DNA: TGTGCCAGCAGTTTCCTGACAGGGGGCGGAGTATATGGCTACACCTTC.

This clonotype was seen a few times. This rearrangement joins TRBV11-1 to TRBJ2-7; D is unclear. V was pared by 2 bases and J by 0 bases, with 11 bases between. Germline V gene lookup returns CDR1 SGHAT and CDR2 FQDESV (reference sequence). The CDR3 is made up of 15 amino acids. This chain's CDR3 is CASSLFPGSSYEQYF. The CDR3 coding sequence is TGTGCCAGCAGCTTATTCCCAGGCAGCTCCTACGAGCAGTACTTC.

In this sample, this clonotype turned up once. The V call is TRBV5-4, the J call TRBJ2-1; D is undetermined. Trimming removed 3 bases at V and 3 bases at J, with 7 bases between. Germline CDR1 reads SGHNT; CDR2 reads YYREEE (reference sequence). The CDR3 is 13 amino acids. The CDR3 spells CASSSPGYNEQFF. For the CDR3, the DNA is TGTGCCAGCAGCTCCCCCGGCTACAATGAGCAGTTCTTC.

The chain recombines TRBV7-9 with TRBJ2-7; TRBD2 might be the D (5 bases). CDR3 length equals 13 residues. Germline V gives CDR1 SEHNR, CDR2 FQNEAQ (reference sequence). V lost 6 bases and J 6 bases, leaving 15 bases between the germline ends. The CDR3, as DNA: TGTGCCAGCAGTAATTCCCGGGGTACCGAGCAGTACTTC. Translation: CASSNSRGTEQYF. Supplemented by reference TRBV7-9 and TRBJ2-7, the full variable domain reads DTGVSQNPRHKITKRGQNVTFRCDPISEHNRLYWYRQTLGQGPEFLTYFQNEAQLEKSRLLSDRFSAERPKGSFSTLEIQRTEQGDSAMYLCASSNSRGTEQYFGPGTRLTVT.

In its sample, this clonotype is large. This rearrangement joins TRBV6-1 to TRBJ1-5; unclear D gene. The V end lost 3 bases, the J end lost 4 bases, and 13 bases lay between the germline ends. Germline-derived CDR1 and CDR2 are MNHNS and SASEGT. This CDR3 comprises 15 residues. The CDR3 spells CASSDPRRYNQPQHF. CDR3 in DNA: TGTGCCAGCAGTGACCCCCGAAGGTATAATCAGCCCCAGCATTTT.

The rearrangement joins TRBV25-1 to TRBJ2-7, with 10 bases that match TRBD1. Germline V gene sequence: CDR1 MGHDK, CDR2 SYGVNS. CDR3 length equals 14 residues. V trimming: 8 bases; J trimming: 3 bases; junction bases outside the gene matches: 7. The CDR3 nucleotides are TGTGCCAGCGGGTCCGGGACAGGGGTCTACGAGCAGTACTTC. This sequence encodes CASGSGTGVYEQYF.

In its sample, this clonotype was seen once. This rearrangement joins TRBV12-3 or TRBV12-4 to TRBJ1-5, with no clear D. The CDR3 sequence is 15 residues long. Trimming took off 3 bases at V and 6 bases at J, with 15 bases between the two ends. This CDR3 reads CASSFLGEIGQPQHF. For the CDR3, the DNA is TGTGCCAGCAGTTTTTTAGGAGAAATAGGTCAGCCCCAGCATTTT.

The rearrangement joins TRBV6-5 to TRBJ1-5, with 7 bases that match TRBD1. CDR3 length equals 15 residues. The ends lost 4 bases at V and 3 bases at J; junction bases unmatched: 6. Germline assignment: CDR1 MNHEY and CDR2 SVGAGI. CDR3 sequence (DNA): TGTGCCAGCAGTTCCTTCAGGGGGGTCAATCAGCCCCAGCATTTT. This sequence encodes CASSSFRGVNQPQHF.

This clonotype was detected only once. The V gene is TRBV4-3, the J gene TRBJ2-7; D might be TRBD2 (6 bases). There are 14 residues in the CDR3. The germline V and J ends were trimmed by 0 bases and 4 bases, with 10 bases remaining between them. CDR1 is LGHNA and CDR2 is YSLEER in the germline V gene. The CDR3 DNA sequence: TGCGCCAGCAGCCAAGATCGGGGGAGGTACGAGCAGTACTTC. Its translation: CASSQDRGRYEQYF.

This clonotype is labeled as medium-sized. The gene calls are TRBV4-2 and TRBJ1-1; D remains unclear. There are 14 residues in the CDR3. The germline CDR1 and CDR2 sequences are LGHNA and YNFKEQ. Trimming removed 4 bases at V and 5 bases at J, with 14 bases between. CDR3 in amino acids: CASSLNTGLTEAFF. For the CDR3, the DNA is TGTGCCAGCAGCCTGAATACCGGCTTGACTGAAGCTTTCTTT.

The V call is TRBV30, the J call TRBJ1-5; TRBD1 aligns across 7 bases. CDR3 length equals 12 residues. CDR1 GTSNPN and CDR2 SVGIG come from the germline V gene (reference sequence). Trimming removed 2 bases from V and 5 bases from J; junction bases left unmatched: 0. The chain's CDR3 is CAWSQGDQPQHF. The CDR3 nucleotides are TGTGCCTGGAGTCAGGGGGATCAGCCCCAGCATTTT.

This clonotype appeared a few times. The chain uses TRBV7-8 and TRBJ2-7; D is ambiguous. The CDR3 consists of 14 residues. V was shortened by 1 base and J by 7 bases, with 14 bases between the two germline ends. The germline V gene has CDR1 SGHVS and CDR2 FQNEAQ. Here the CDR3 reads CASSLDPRELEQYF. Here the CDR3 DNA reads TGTGCCAGCAGCTTAGACCCCCGAGAGCTGGAGCAGTACTTC.

The chain couples TRBV6-1 to TRBJ1-1; the D gene is possibly TRBD1 (6 bases). Trimming left V 6 bases short and J 4 bases short, with 21 bases between. The CDR3 runs 16 residues. From germline, CDR1 is MNHNS and CDR2 SASEGT. As DNA, the CDR3 is TGTGCCAGCAGCCGAGGGGGGGTAACTTGGGCCACTGAAGCTTTCTTT. Protein: CASSRGGVTWATEAFF.